The rows below give T cell receptor beta chains drawn from one sample of a study of cytomegalovirus exposure and HLA in healthy donors. The data were produced by immunoSEQ multiplex PCR, yet TCRdb's version contains in-frame clones alone and is incomplete. This sample lists 60,000 to 80,000 clones; its ten largest clones have less than 6%. Specimen: PBMCs. These receptors were obtained from a man aged 35 to 55 in good health and CMV-seronegative. The CDR3 runs from the conserved cysteine through the conserved F or W.

TRBV11-2,TRBJ2-5,CASSAAVLGARETQYF
TRBV10-3,TRBJ2-7,CAITRDITVHEQYF
TRBV2,TRBJ1-4,CASRKDRASEKLFF
TRBV7-2,-,CASSLVAEQYF
TRBV27,TRBJ2-2,CASSPTGIGELFF
TRBV5-1,TRBJ2-2,CASSGRQGPNTGELFF
TRBV25-1,TRBJ1-4,CASSGPGEGWEKLFF
TRBV27,TRBJ1-1,CASSYDPGGVTEAFF
TRBV4-3,TRBJ2-7,CASSPVAGAGSPHEQYF
TRBV7-2,TRBJ1-3,CASSLGTGAGNTIYF
TRBV16,TRBJ2-7,CASSRQGGYEQYF
TRBV2,TRBJ1-6,CASKSDRFHNSPLHF
TRBV7-2,TRBJ2-3,CASSYSPQREPTEAQYF
TRBV5-4,TRBJ1-3,CASSPGQGRNTIYF
TRBV4-3,TRBJ1-5,CASSLQLGQPQHF
TRBV5-1,TRBJ2-3,CASSLAQGFTDTQYF
TRBV4-3,TRBJ2-5,CASSQTSGSGETQYF
TRBV28,TRBJ1-5,CASSFADYSNQPQHF
TRBV9,TRBJ1-1,CASSLGGGTEAFF
TRBV15,TRBJ2-6,CATSRPGTGANVLTF
TRBV5-4,TRBJ2-3,CASSWGLAGSTDTQYF
TRBV4-3,TRBJ1-2,CASSQIWGTDIDANYGYTF
TRBV7-2,TRBJ1-2,CASSSQGQRAYGYTF
TRBV19,TRBJ2-3,CASSRGVALNTDTQYF
TRBV15,TRBJ2-5,CATSRDPTGEETQYF
TRBV7-2,TRBJ2-1,CASSLAGLAGLEQFF
TRBV10-3,TRBJ2-2,CAISEWRDIAGELFF
TRBV6-5,-,CASSSERVVIYEQYF
TRBV7-2,TRBJ2-3,CASSLVGLGGFTDTQYF
TRBV10-2,TRBJ2-1,CASKPLAGVSYNEQFF
TRBV10-3,TRBJ2-2,CVSARQADTGELFF
TRBV5-1,TRBJ2-5,CASSDGTDLPETQYF
TRBV21-1,TRBJ2-1,CASIQCEQFF
TRBV28,TRBJ2-7,CASSVPFSGVKIEQYF
TRBV6-5,TRBJ2-2,CASSRQGQSTGELFF
TRBV7-9,TRBJ1-2,CASSLGSGINYGYTF
TRBV7-7,TRBJ2-7,CASSPGMGYEQYF
TRBV13,TRBJ2-3,CASSPGGRDTDTQYF
TRBV18,TRBJ1-3,CASSPPGTGTGNTIYF
TRBV6-5,TRBJ1-3,CASSAQTGTGNTIYF
TRBV6-6,TRBJ2-1,CASSPRYEQFF
TRBV5-1,TRBJ2-3,CASSAGTGYADTQYF
TRBV6-8,TRBJ2-1,CASSTIPGQGYNEQFF